This T cell receptor beta chain emerged from a study of cytomegalovirus exposure and HLA in healthy donors. As regards this clone: Its target is unknown. This same CDR3 is encoded by further DNA sequences in the sample.

PCR employed 60 Vbeta and 13 Jbeta primers. Repertoires were generated with immunoSEQ multiplex PCR, while TCRdb's copy carries only in-frame clones and drops some. There are 100,000 to 150,000 clones in the sample; about three quarters occur only once, and about 3.4% lies in the top ten. Germline V gene sequence: CDR1 MDHEN, CDR2 SYDVKM. The CDR3 consists of 12 residues. Trimming removed 4 bases from V and 5 bases from J; junction bases left unmatched: 1. Findings and caveats of the study: The productive fraction for most TCR beta V segments was about 87% or about 30% in an earlier analysis. Cytomegalovirus status was reportedly diagnosed by the classifier with high specificity and sensitivity. Later on, a genetic analysis was performed. It linked a missense variant in DCLRE1C with V- and J-gene trimming of TCR beta. HLA alleles were associated with 15,000 to 20,000 TCR beta sequences in a later analysis at 0.05 false discovery rate.

The receptor was isolated from a man aged 25-45 years in good health and CMV-seronegative. Sequenced material: PBMCs. The genes are TRBV28 and TRBJ1-2, with 7 bases fitting TRBD1. DNA of the CDR3: TGTGCCAGCAGTTCGACAGGGTATGGCTACACCTTC. This encodes CASSSTGYGYTF.